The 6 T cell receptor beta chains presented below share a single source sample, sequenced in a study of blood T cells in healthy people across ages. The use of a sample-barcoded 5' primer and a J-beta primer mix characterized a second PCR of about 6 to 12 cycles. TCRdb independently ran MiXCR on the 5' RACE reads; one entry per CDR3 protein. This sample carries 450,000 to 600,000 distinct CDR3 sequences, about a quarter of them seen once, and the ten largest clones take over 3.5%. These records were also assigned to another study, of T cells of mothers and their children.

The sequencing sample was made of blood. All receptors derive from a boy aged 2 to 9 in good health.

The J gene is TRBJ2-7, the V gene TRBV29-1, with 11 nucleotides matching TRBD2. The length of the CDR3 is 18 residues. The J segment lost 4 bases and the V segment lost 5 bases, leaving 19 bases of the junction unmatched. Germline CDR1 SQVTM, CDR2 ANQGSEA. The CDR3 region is CSVRLPLAGGKGTYEQYF. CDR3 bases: TGCAGCGTTCGGCTTCCCCTAGCGGGAGGAAAAGGAACATACGAGCAGTACTTC.

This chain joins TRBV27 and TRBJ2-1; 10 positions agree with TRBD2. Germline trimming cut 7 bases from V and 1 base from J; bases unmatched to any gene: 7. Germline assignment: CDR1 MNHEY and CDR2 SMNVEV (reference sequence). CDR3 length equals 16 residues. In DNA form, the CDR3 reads TGTGCCAGCAAGCCTAGCGGGAGTACTTCCTACAATGAGCAGTTCTTC. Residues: CASKPSGSTSYNEQFF.

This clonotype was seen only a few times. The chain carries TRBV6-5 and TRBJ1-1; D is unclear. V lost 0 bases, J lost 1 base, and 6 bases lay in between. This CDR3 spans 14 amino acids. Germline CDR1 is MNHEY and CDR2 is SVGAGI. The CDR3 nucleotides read TGTGCCAGCAGTTACTCGAACAGGAACACTGAAGCTTTCTTT. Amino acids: CASSYSNRNTEAFF.

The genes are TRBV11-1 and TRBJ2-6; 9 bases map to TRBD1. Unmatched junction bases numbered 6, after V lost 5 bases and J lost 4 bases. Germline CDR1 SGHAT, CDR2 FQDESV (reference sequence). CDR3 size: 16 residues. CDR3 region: CASSPGTGTGANVLTF. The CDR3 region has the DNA TGTGCCAGCAGCCCCGGGACAGGGACGGGGGCCAACGTCCTGACTTTC.

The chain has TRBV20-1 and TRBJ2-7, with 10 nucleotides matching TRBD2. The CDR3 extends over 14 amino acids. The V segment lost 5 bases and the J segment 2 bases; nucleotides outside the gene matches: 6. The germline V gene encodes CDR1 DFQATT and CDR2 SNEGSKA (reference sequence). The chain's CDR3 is CSAPLTSGTYEQYF. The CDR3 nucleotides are TGCAGTGCTCCCCTTACTAGCGGGACCTACGAGCAGTACTTC.

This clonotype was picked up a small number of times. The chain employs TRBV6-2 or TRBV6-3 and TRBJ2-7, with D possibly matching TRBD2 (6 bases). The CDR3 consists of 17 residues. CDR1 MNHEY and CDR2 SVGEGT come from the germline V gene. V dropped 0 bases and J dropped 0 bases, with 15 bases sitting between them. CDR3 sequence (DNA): TGTGCCAGCAGTTACTCGATAGAGCGGGCCTACTCCTACGAGCAGTACTTC. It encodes CASSYSIERAYSYEQYF.